This section outlines one T cell receptor beta chain sequence together with its context. Its antigen remains unidentified. No much larger clonotype is one base removed from it; base qualities were not supplied. Healthy HIV-negative adults with no recently reported acute infections or vaccinations were included as donors. Only Caucasian adults living in Nashville, Tennessee, USA were represented among the donors. The CD8 memory samples were a combination of magnetically selected CD45RO+ cells and CCR7-negative CD45RA+ effector memory (TemRA) cells. After blood collection by leukapheresis, PBMCs were isolated using Ficoll-Histopaque density gradient centrifugation and then cryopreserved in the vapor phase of liquid nitrogen. Analytical flow cytometry was used to check the purity and quantity of each magnetically sorted T cell population. Genomic DNA was isolated from each sorted fraction and quantified by UV absorbance on a Nanodrop 2000c.

This sample stems from a study of shared clonotypes between healthy human individuals (dated by TCRdb to 2018 to 2021). Regarding the study in general: The cohort included three men and a couple of women between 18 and 49 years of age. For each donor, CD4 naive and CD4 memory were each run on three plates, CD8 naive on two plates, and CD8 memory on one plate. Different laboratories and diverse techniques were used to prepare libraries and sequence TCR repertoires, to increase sequencing depth and limit assay-specific biases. Between about 0.9 and 10 billion PBMCs per donor were obtained by leukapheresis. The study deeply sequenced blood TCR repertoires of about five healthy adults to estimate repertoire size and the extent of clonotype sharing between individuals.

Using the deep immunoSEQ assay, multiplex PCR amplified TCR CDR3 regions from genomic DNA. Extracted genomic DNA from each cell subset was distributed evenly across all wells of several immunoSEQ 96-well plates, and each plate was treated as a replicate. For sorted subsets, approximately 190 ng of genomic DNA, equivalent to 30,000 or so T cell genomes, went into each replicate PCR. Purified libraries were quantified with a Qubit 3.0 fluorometer, sized on a Bioanalyzer 2100, and re-quantified with the KAPA Library Quantification kit. Every immunoSEQ 96-well plate was sequenced on a separate single-read 150-cycle Illumina NextSeq 550 flow cell. On the study's bioinformatics: The immunoSEQ output contained only junctional sequences without quality scores, so filtering could not match that applied to full-length reads. To assign V/J genes and CDR3, sequences were annotated against IMGT germline references using PyIR, a Python wrapper for IgBLAST v1.9. Reads were removed for weak V/J assignments (E-value above 1e-6), missing CDR3, stop codons, out-of-frame junctions, or ambiguous translated residues. A V3J clonotype was defined by an identical inferred V gene, J gene, and CDR3 amino acid sequence. The percentage overlap between two repertoires was calculated by dividing the number of shared unique clonotypes by the size of the smaller repertoire. RTK rarefaction, the Chao1 estimator, and Recon v2.1 estimates of unobserved clonotypes were used to assess repertoire richness. For all TCRbeta clonotypes obtained by the gDNA method from a handful of donors, generation probabilities were computed with OLGA. TCRdb provides this immuneACCESS table in a form limited to in-frame rearrangements. Some clones are lacking; in checked studies, under half of them reflect an unresolved V gene, and why the rest are absent is not known. The DNA gave D and trimming, while V, J and clone size come from that table. Within this sample are 600,000 to 750,000 clones, with about 90% of them counted one time only. 34% of the sample belongs to the ten largest clones.

Taken from the germline V gene (reference sequence), the CDR1 and CDR2 loops are SGHKS and YYEKEE. V was cut back by 0 bases and J by 8 bases, leaving a gap of 14 bases between them. Measured from the cysteine to the phenylalanine, the CDR3 is 14 residues long. Just the 42-base CDR3 DNA is kept, in frame starting at base 1. The full study reports these points: Larger estimated clonotype richness was generally found for naive subsets than for memory subsets. Sampling was limited to blood, and TCR repertoires in tissue likely differ from TCR repertoires in blood. Compared with non-shared clonotypes, the clonotypes found in all four sorted-subset donors had higher generation probabilities. Pairwise subsampling indicated that sequencing depth was expected to affect the degree of clonotype sharing among donors. Incomplete sequencing was indicated by rarefaction of sorted-subset datasets, despite the large sequencing depth. Because the study included a small number of donors, the genetic and exposure-history diversity represented was limited. Sharing across a few donors was observed for roughly 5.4% of naive CD4, less than 4% of naive CD8, 2% to 2.5% of memory CD4, and roughly 0.4% of memory CD8 clonotypes.

The TCR originated in a man aged 18-30 years in good health. Some clones in this sample may be carry-over from other donors' samples. The sample taken for sequencing was memory CD8+ T cells from PBMCs. Read against the paper, the sample's cell subset or site label means: CD45RO+ cells pooled with CCR7-negative TemRA cells. This chain joins TRBV5-5 to TRBJ1-2; the D gene assignment is ambiguous. The CDR3 is CASSLDASPEGYTF. In nucleotides, the sequence is TGTGCCAGCAGCTTGGACGCCTCCCCGGAGGGCTACACCTTC.